A single sample is the source of the 17 T cell receptor beta chains below, sequenced in a study of blood T cell repertoires in COVID-19 (TCRdb year 2020). The method behind the library was the immunoSEQ multiplex PCR assay. Here the immuneACCESS table is served through TCRdb, limited to in-frame sequences with V and J called. Missing clones are a known gap in these copies; in checked studies unresolved V genes cover under half, and the rest lacks a known reason. The sample table lists some 13,000 clones, 80% to 95% of them with a count of one. More than 25% of the sample rests with the top ten. Material: peripheral blood. These receptors were obtained from a woman between 70 and 85 years old with active COVID-19.

V gene TRBV19 combines with J gene TRBJ1-2, with a possible D match to TRBD1 (5 bases). Germline CDR1 LNHDA, CDR2 SQIVND (reference sequence). Trimming stripped 6 bases from V and 4 bases from J, with 15 bases between. CDR3 length: 14 amino acids. The CDR3 DNA reads TGTGCCAGTAGCGGCACCCGGGGGTTCTATGGCTACACCTTC. It is translated as CASSGTRGFYGYTF.

About this clone itself: No DNA is shown, since the ends of the CDR3 on it are uncertain; the CDR3 is the one TCRdb lists. The rearrangement uses TRBV5-3 and TRBJ1-2; the DNA was not compared with TRBD1, the D call given in the table. TRBV5-3 qualifies as an ORF whose function is uncertain. Both ends counted, the CDR3 spans 23 residues. CDR3 sequence: CARSGGQGAGYTFGSEQGAGYTF.

This clone has just one count. The rearrangement joins TRBV7-9 to TRBJ1-4; D call uncertain. Germline assignment: CDR1 SEHNR and CDR2 FQNEAQ (reference sequence). With 4 bases removed from V and 5 bases from J, the gap between germline ends came to 8 bases. The CDR3 sequence is 13 residues long. The CDR3 loop is CASSSTRNEKLFF. The CDR3 DNA reads as TGTGCCAGCAGCTCAACAAGAAATGAAAAACTGTTTTTT.

CDR3 DNA: TGTGCCAGCAGACACAGGGGCGGGGAGACCCAGTACTTC. Translation: CASRHRGGETQYF. The rearrangement links TRBV3-1 (or the pseudogene TRBV3-2) to TRBJ2-5, with 7 bases aligning to TRBD1. This CDR3 comprises 13 residues. The V and J ends lost 6 bases and 5 bases, in that order; junction bases with no gene match: 6. Germline V gives CDR1 LGHDT, CDR2 YNNKEL (reference sequence).

The chain has TRBV18 and TRBJ2-7; the D is unclear. The germline CDR1 and CDR2 sequences are KGHSH and LQKENI. The CDR3 sequence is 14 residues long. Trimming left V 3 bases short and J 0 bases short, with 9 bases between. The CDR3 reads CASSPGRNSYEQYF. The CDR3 DNA is TGTGCCAGCTCACCGGGCAGGAACTCCTACGAGCAGTACTTC.

The chain employs TRBV4-1 and TRBJ2-7, with D perhaps TRBD1 (6 bases). V was clipped by 0 bases and J by 2 bases, with 17 bases between them. The CDR3 sequence is 17 residues long. Germline assignment: CDR1 MGHRA and CDR2 YSYEKL. The CDR3 nucleotides are TGCGCCAGCAGCCAAGATAAAAAGGGGTACAGGGCCTACGAGCAGTACTTC. As protein: CASSQDKKGYRAYEQYF.

The CDR3 DNA is TGTGCCAGCACCCCCTATCTCGGGGGCAATCAGCCCCAGCATTTT. This sequence encodes CASTPYLGGNQPQHF. The chain is built from TRBV28 and TRBJ1-5; D remains ambiguous. The V gene's germline CDR1 is MDHEN and CDR2 SYDVKM. The CDR3 spans 15 residues. Trimming shortened V by 7 bases and J by 2 bases, and 15 bases separated the two germline ends.

The rearrangement uses TRBV5-1 and TRBJ2-1; 7 bases align to TRBD1. This CDR3 spans 13 amino acids. The junction had 5 bases not matched to a gene; V was cut back by 5 bases and J by 6 bases. CDR1 SGHRS and CDR2 YFSETQ come from the germline V gene. CDR3 nucleotides: TGCGCCAGCAGTACGGGACAGTTCAATGAGCAGTTCTTC. Protein product: CASSTGQFNEQFF.

CDR3 in amino acids: CASSLGASGDEQYF. The CDR3 DNA follows: TGCGCCAGCAGCTTGGGGGCTAGCGGTGACGAGCAGTACTTC. The rearrangement joins TRBV23-1 to TRBJ2-7; tentative D call: TRBD2 (7 bases). TRBV23-1 is an open reading frame, and its role is uncertain. V was shortened by 6 bases and J by 5 bases, with 17 bases between the two germline ends. The CDR3 totals 14 residues.

By frequency in the sample, this clone is large. The J gene is TRBJ2-1, the V gene TRBV5-4, with 13 bases that match TRBD2. Trimming at V came to 4 bases and at J to 15 bases, leaving 7 bases not matched to a gene. CDR1 and CDR2 (germline): SGHNT, YYREEE (reference sequence). CDR3 length: 13 amino acids. CDR3 in DNA: TGTGCCAGCAGCCCAGGGACTAGCGGGATTTGGTTCTTC. Translation: CASSPGTSGIWFF.

This rearrangement joins TRBV7-3 to TRBJ2-5; D unresolved. Trimming took off 5 bases at V and 1 base at J, with 14 bases between the two ends. The CDR3 has 15 amino acids. Per germline, CDR1 SGHTA and CDR2 FQGTGA. CDR3 residues: CASSLRPLSQETQYF. The CDR3 DNA follows: TGTGCCAGCAGCCTGCGGCCCTTATCCCAAGAGACCCAGTACTTC.

The chain couples TRBV30 to TRBJ2-7; the D gene is possibly TRBD1 (6 bases). The CDR3 has 15 residues. V was cut by 4 bases and J by 2 bases, with 18 bases left in between. Germline lookup yields CDR1 GTSNPN and CDR2 SVGIG (reference sequence). CDR3 region: CAWKKIQGLTYEQYF. The CDR3 DNA follows: TGTGCCTGGAAAAAAATACAGGGCCTAACCTACGAGCAGTACTTC.

The genes are TRBV28 and TRBJ2-3, with D perhaps TRBD2 (5 bases). The V end was cut by 7 bases, the J end by 3 bases, with 14 bases between. The CDR3 has 14 residues. The germline CDR1 and CDR2 sequences are MDHEN and SYDVKM. As DNA, the CDR3 is TGTGCCAGCACCTTGGGCAGGAGGACAGATACGCAGTATTTT. Translated, it gives CASTLGRRTDTQYF.

V is TRBV24-1 and J is TRBJ2-5; 12 nucleotides match TRBD1. V shed 0 bases, J shed 5 bases, and the junction held 6 bases outside the gene matches. The germline V gene encodes CDR1 KGHDR and CDR2 SFDVKD. This CDR3 has 17 residues. Here the CDR3 reads CATSDLGGTGGSETQYF. The CDR3 bases are TGTGCCACCAGTGATTTGGGGGGGACAGGGGGCTCGGAGACCCAGTACTTC.

The chain couples TRBV27 to TRBJ2-5; 9 positions agree with TRBD2. V dropped 1 base and J dropped 0; count of bases not matched to a gene: 9. From germline, CDR1 is MNHEY and CDR2 SMNVEV (reference sequence). The CDR3 runs to 18 residues. CDR3 protein: CASSLFPATSGNQETQYF. CDR3 in DNA: TGTGCCAGCAGTTTATTTCCCGCGACTAGCGGAAACCAAGAGACCCAGTACTTC.

This clone occurred once. This chain links TRBV18 with TRBJ2-3; 10 bases align to TRBD2. V was clipped by 4 bases and J by 5 bases; unmatched bases: 6. CDR3 length: 15 amino acids. Germline loops: CDR1 KGHSH, CDR2 LQKENI. The CDR3, as DNA: TGTGCCAGCTCACGGACTAGCGGAATGGGAGATACGCAGTATTTT. As protein: CASSRTSGMGDTQYF.

This sequence joins TRBV5-1 and TRBJ2-5; 9 bases match TRBD1. The CDR3 covers 15 residues. V lost 0 bases and J lost 5; bases outside the gene matches: 5. CDR1 and CDR2 (germline): SGHRS, YFSETQ. The DNA for the CDR3 is TGCGCCAGCAGCTTGGCACAGGGGGCGCGGGAGACCCAGTACTTC. Protein: CASSLAQGARETQYF.